This entry concerns a single TCR beta chain. The method was immunoSEQ multiplex PCR; TCRdb's version includes in-frame clones alone and lacks a portion of them. The sample shows some 150,000 clones, about 92% of them seen only once. The data are from a study of blood T cell repertoires in COVID-19. Germline-derived CDR1 and CDR2 are LNHDA and SQIVND (reference sequence). After removal of 0 bases from V and 4 bases from J, the junction contained 3 bases not matched to a gene. The CDR3 is 14 amino acids. The genes are TRBV19 and TRBJ2-7; 7 nucleotides line up with TRBD1. This sequence was found in a human donor in a cohort sampled during active COVID-19. The sequenced sample was peripheral blood. This chain's CDR3 is CASSIEGTAYEQYF. As DNA, the CDR3 is TGTGCCAGTAGTATAGAAGGGACAGCGTACGAGCAGTACTTC.